Described below is a single T cell receptor (beta chain) sequence and its context. The CDR3 loop spans 17 amino acids. The V gene end was trimmed by 7 bases and the J gene end by 5 bases; junction bases not matched to a gene: 14. The germline V gene has CDR1 LGHDT and CDR2 YNNKEL (reference sequence). Per-sample yields of isolated PBMCs were at least 6.5 million. The data stem from a study of blood T cells in healthy people across ages. A second PCR, run for about 6 to 11 cycles, used a sample-barcoded 5' primer plus a J-beta primer mix. A template-switch adaptor that had 12 random nucleotides put a tag on each cDNA molecule. Each CDR3 protein is one row after TCRdb ran MiXCR on the 5' RACE reads. The sample lists roughly 1,000,000 distinct CDR3 sequences, 25% occurring once. These data also featured in a second study, about T cells of mothers and their children. That report notes: Mothers gave over 8.5 million TCR beta CDR3 reads each, and children several million each.

The chain carries TRBV3-1 and TRBJ1-1; 12 bases match TRBD1. Material: blood. The clonotype originates from a girl aged 2 to 10 in good health. The CDR3 DNA reads TGTGCCAGCACAACTATCCCCGGGACAGGGGGCTTTACTGAAGCTTTCTTT. Translated, it gives CASTTIPGTGGFTEAFF.